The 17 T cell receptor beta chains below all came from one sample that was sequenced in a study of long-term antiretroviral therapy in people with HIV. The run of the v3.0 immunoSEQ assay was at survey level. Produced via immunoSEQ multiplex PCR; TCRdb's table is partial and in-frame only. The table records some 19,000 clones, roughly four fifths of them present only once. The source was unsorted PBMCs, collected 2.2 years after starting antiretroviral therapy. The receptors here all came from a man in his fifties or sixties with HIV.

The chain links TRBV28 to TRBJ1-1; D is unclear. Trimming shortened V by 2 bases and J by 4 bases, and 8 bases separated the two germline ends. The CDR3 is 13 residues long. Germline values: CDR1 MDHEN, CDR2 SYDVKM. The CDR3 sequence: CASSLRQPTEAFF. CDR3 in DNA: TGTGCCAGCAGTTTACGGCAGCCCACTGAAGCTTTCTTT.

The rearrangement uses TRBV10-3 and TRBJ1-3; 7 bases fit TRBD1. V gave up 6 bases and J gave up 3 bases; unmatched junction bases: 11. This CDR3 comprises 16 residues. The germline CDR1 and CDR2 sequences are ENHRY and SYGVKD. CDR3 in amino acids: CAISPTDRRFGNTIYF. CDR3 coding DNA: TGTGCCATCAGCCCCACGGACAGGAGGTTTGGAAACACCATATATTTT.

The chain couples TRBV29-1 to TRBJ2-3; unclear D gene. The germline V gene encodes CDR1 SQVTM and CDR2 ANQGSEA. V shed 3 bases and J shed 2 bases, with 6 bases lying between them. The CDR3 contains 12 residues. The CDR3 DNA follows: TGCAGCGTTGACCTAAACACAGATACGCAGTATTTT. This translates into CSVDLNTDTQYF.

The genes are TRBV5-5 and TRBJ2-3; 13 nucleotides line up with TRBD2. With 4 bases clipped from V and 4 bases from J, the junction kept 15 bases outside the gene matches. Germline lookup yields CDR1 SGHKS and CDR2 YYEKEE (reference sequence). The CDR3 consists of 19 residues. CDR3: CASSPHTLGLAGVPDTQYF. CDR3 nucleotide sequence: TGTGCCAGCAGCCCCCACACATTAGGACTAGCGGGAGTCCCAGATACGCAGTATTTT.

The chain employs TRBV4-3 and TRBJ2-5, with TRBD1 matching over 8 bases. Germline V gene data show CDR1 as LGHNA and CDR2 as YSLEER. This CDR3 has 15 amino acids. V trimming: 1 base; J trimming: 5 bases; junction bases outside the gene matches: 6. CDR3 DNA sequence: TGCGCCAGCAGCCAAGGCCAGACAGGGGCGGAGACCCAGTACTTC. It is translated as CASSQGQTGAETQYF.

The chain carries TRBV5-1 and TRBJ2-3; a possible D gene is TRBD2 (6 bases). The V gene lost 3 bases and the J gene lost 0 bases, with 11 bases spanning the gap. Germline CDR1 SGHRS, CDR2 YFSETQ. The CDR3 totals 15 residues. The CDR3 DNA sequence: TGCGCCAGCAGCTGGGGGGTCGGAAGCACAGATACGCAGTATTTT. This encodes CASSWGVGSTDTQYF. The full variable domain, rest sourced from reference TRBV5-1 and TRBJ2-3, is KAGVTQTPRYLIKTRGQQVTLSCSPISGHRSVSWYQQTPGQGLQFLFEYFSETQRNKGNFPGRFSGRQFSNSRSEMNVSTLELGDSALYLCASSWGVGSTDTQYFGPGTRLTVL.

CDR3 amino acids: CASSATVQETQYF. CDR3 DNA: TGTGCCAGCAGCGCGACAGTCCAAGAGACCCAGTACTTC. The chain joins TRBV7-9 to TRBJ2-5; maybe TRBD1 (5 bases). V lost 5 bases, J lost 1 base, and 8 bases lay in between. The CDR3 covers 13 residues. Germline loops: CDR1 SEHNR, CDR2 FQNEAQ (reference sequence). Together with reference TRBV7-9 and TRBJ2-5, the CDR3 gives the full variable domain: DTGVSQNPRHKITKRGQNVTFRCDPISEHNRLYWYRQTLGQGPEFLTYFQNEAQLEKSRLLSDRFSAERPKGSFSTLEIQRTEQGDSAMYLCASSATVQETQYFGPGTRLLVL.

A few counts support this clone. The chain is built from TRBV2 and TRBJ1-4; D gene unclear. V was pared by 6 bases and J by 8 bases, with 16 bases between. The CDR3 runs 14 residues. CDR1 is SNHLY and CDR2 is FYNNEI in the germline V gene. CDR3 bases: TGTGCCAGCAGCCCCGATAGGATTTTCGAAAAACTGTTTTTT. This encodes CASSPDRIFEKLFF.

The CDR3 DNA sequence: TGTGCCAGCAACTCGGGGGGGTTCTCCTACGAGCAGTACTTC. Its translation: CASNSGGFSYEQYF. The rearrangement uses TRBV5-6 and TRBJ2-7, with 8 bases aligning to TRBD2. J was trimmed by 0 bases and V by 6 bases; bases with no gene match: 5. Germline CDR1 reads SGHDT; CDR2 reads YYEEEE. The CDR3 has 14 residues.

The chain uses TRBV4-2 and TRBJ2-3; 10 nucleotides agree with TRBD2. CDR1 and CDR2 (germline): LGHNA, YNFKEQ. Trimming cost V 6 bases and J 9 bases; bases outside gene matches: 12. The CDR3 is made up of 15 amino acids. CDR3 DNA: TGTGCCAGCAGAATCGGAGCGGGAGGGTCCGCGACGCAGTATTTT. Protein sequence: CASRIGAGGSATQYF.

CDR3 residues: CASRGQGPTPYGYTF. The CDR3 DNA sequence: TGTGCCAGTAGGGGACAGGGCCCAACCCCCTATGGCTACACCTTC. This sequence joins TRBV19 and TRBJ1-2, with 9 bases that match TRBD1. Germline V lookup: CDR1 LNHDA, CDR2 SQIVND (reference sequence). This CDR3 is 15 amino acids long. Germline trimming cut 6 bases from V and 4 bases from J; bases unmatched to any gene: 9.

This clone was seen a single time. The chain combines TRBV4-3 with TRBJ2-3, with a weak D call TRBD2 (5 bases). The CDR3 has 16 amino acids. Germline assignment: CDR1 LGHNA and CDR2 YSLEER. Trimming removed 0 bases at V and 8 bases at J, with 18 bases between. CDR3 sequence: CASSQDLVDSSGTQYF. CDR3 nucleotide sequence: TGCGCCAGCAGCCAAGATCTTGTGGACTCGTCCGGTACGCAGTATTTT.

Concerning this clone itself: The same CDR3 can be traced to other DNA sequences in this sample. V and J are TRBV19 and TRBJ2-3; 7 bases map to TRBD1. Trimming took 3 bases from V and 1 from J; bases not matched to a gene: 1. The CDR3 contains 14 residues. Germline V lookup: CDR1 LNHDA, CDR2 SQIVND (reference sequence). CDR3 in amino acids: CASSIGQGTDTQYF. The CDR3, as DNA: TGTGCCAGTAGTATCGGACAGGGCACAGATACGCAGTATTTT.

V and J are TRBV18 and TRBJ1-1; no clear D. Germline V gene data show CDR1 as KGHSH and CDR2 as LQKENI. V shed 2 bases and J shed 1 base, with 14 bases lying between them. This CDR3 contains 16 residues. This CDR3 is CASSPDILGGNTEAFF. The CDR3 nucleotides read TGTGCCAGCTCACCAGACATCTTAGGAGGGAACACTGAAGCTTTCTTT.

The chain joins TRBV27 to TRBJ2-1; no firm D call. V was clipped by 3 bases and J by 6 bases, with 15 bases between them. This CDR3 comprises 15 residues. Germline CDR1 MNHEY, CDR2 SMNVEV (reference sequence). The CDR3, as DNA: TGTGCCAGCAGTTTGGTCCCCTCCCATGTCAATGAGCAGTTCTTC. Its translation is CASSLVPSHVNEQFF.

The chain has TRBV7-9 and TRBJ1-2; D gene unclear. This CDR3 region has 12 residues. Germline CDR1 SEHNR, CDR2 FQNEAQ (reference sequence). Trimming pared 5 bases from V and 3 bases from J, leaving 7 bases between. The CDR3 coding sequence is TGTGCCAGCAGCCCTAAGGACTATGGCTACACCTTC. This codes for CASSPKDYGYTF.

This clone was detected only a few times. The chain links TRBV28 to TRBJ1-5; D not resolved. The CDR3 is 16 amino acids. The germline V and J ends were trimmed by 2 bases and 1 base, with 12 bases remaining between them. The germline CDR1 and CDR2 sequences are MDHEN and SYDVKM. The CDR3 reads CASSLGRARSNQPQHF. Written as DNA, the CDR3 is TGTGCCAGCAGTTTAGGGAGGGCCAGGAGCAATCAGCCCCAGCATTTT.